Sequencing of this TCR beta chain was carried out in a study of cytomegalovirus exposure and HLA in healthy donors. Comment on this clone: Its matching antigen is unknown.

Regarding the study as a whole: In a later analysis, a missense DCLRE1C variant was linked to TCR beta V- and J-gene trimming.

With 60 Vbeta and 13 Jbeta primers, the PCR was carried out. In the original workflow: Among the unique TCR beta chains that a later analysis counted, around 82 million in all, 10 million to 14 million were shared. Sequenced by immunoSEQ multiplex PCR; TCRdb stores in-frame clones only, minus some. V, J and clone size are those of that table, while D and trimming were read from the DNA. Of under 300,000 clones listed, about 90% are singletons. Germline V gene lookup returns CDR1 SGHDT and CDR2 YYEEEE. V was clipped by 3 bases and J by 11 bases; unmatched bases: 6. CDR3 size: 14 residues. The source is a girl aged 2 to 10 in good health and CMV-seronegative. Source material: PBMCs. The V and J genes are TRBV5-6 and TRBJ1-6, with 9 bases fitting TRBD1. Written as DNA, the CDR3 is TGTGCCAGCAGCTCGGGGACAGGGTCGGCACCCCTCCACTTT. It translates to CASSSGTGSAPLHF.